The source of this TCR beta chain is a study of CXCR3-negative and CXCR3-positive naive CD8 T cells (dated by TCRdb to between 2017 and 2020). With respect to the entire study: In total, some 130 million TRB reads were obtained, corresponding to roughly 1.5 +/- 0.3 million reads per library. The diversity and physicochemical repertoire analyses included approximately ten donors pooled from two independent experiments. Naive subsets from roughly 5 donors and memory cells from 3 donors were included in the TRBV-TRBJ cluster analysis.

Sequenced on a NextSeq 550. The Human TCR Profiling Kit (MiLaboratory) was used to make UMI-labeled 5' RACE TRB cDNA libraries. The full amount of extracted RNA was used for cDNA synthesis, and the full amount of resulting cDNA was used for PCR amplification. The libraries were made side by side, with each library going through the same number of PCR cycles. The study's own analysis went as follows. MIGEC and MiXCR extracted about 50,000 +/- 10,000 unique UMI-labeled TRB cDNA molecules per library, requiring at least two reads per UMI. On average, about 40,000 +/- 10,000 functional in-frame TRB CDR3 nucleotide clonotypes lacking stop codons were found per library. After downsampling to 5000 UMI-labeled TRB molecules per sample, diversity metrics, including normalized Shannon-Wiener and Chao1, were computed in VDJtools. Clonotype-size-weighted physicochemical properties of the central five CDR3 residues (interaction energy, strength, volume and Kidera factor 4) were computed in VDJtools. The reads underwent TCRdb reprocessing, giving one record for each CDR3 protein sequence and no DNA. TCRdb, not the authors, supplied the V and J calls. The table kept for this sample lists about 66,000 distinct CDR3 sequences. The leading ten clones occupy about 4.5% of the sample.

Each CD8+ T cell subset was flow-sorted in triplicate, with 300,000 cells per subset placed directly into RLT lysis buffer. To exclude memory contaminants, naive CD8+ T cells were stringently defined as CD45RO-CCR7+CD27+CD95-. Peripheral blood mononuclear cells were isolated from buffy coats by standard density gradient centrifugation. Naive CXCR3-negative and CXCR3-positive CD8+ T cells were flow-sorted using a FACSAria III. Total RNA was extracted from sorted cells using an RNeasy Mini Kit. Beyond this particular receptor, the publication reports: Within the same donor, TRBV-TRBJ usage looked similar between naive CXCR3-negative and CXCR3-positive cells, but memory cells had distinct patterns. TRB CDR3s from CXCR3-positive naive cells showed higher hydrophobicity (lower Kidera factor 4), lower energy, and higher strength and volume indices than CXCR3-negative naive cells. Because surface CD5, which has been linked to self-reactivity in mice, was comparable between naive subsets, TCR interaction strength was also inferred from TRB CDR3 physicochemical properties. Repertoire diversity was comparably high in both naive subsets but much lower in memory CD8+ T cells. CXCR3 expression partially decreased after cryopreservation, so most assays used freshly isolated PBMCs.

As for this clonotype: Its antigen is unknown.

From the germline V gene (reference sequence), CDR1 is SEHNR and CDR2 is FQNEAQ. The CDR3 sequence holds 16 residues, the cysteine and phenylalanine included. Nucleotide data are not available. Sequenced sample: naive CXCR3- CD8+ T cells from blood. Taken with the paper, the label for cell subset or site translates to: CD45RO-CCR7+CD27+CD95- naive CD8+ T cells lacking CXCR3 (TNR3-). This chain joins TRBV7-9 to TRBJ2-3; TCRdb proposes TRBD2, but this gene call is untestable without DNA. The clonotype comes from a human donor in good health. Some clones in this sample may be carry-over from other donors' samples. CDR3 sequence: CASSSLSGRRPDAQYF.